This TCR beta chain was retrieved from a study of T cell responses to AZD1222 COVID-19 vaccine. Study-wide findings and caveats: Sampled repertoires all dated from after the peak T cell response. Nearly half of spike-specific TCRs reportedly target unmutated variant regions.

As for this clone: Its antigen is as yet unknown.

This CDR3 has 15 residues. Trimming removed 4 bases at V and 12 bases at J, with 22 bases between. Germline CDR1 reads LGHDT; CDR2 reads YNNKEL (reference sequence). Assay: immunoSEQ multiplex PCR; the TCRdb copy retains only in-frame clones and omits some. The table includes approximately 110,000 clones, approximately 90% detected once. This material consisted of peripheral blood, taken 28 days after the second AZD1222 dose. The sequence was collected from an adult who received the AZD1222 COVID-19 vaccine. This chain joins TRBV3-1 (or the pseudogene TRBV3-2) and TRBJ2-1; D gene uncertain. The CDR3 DNA is TGTGCCAGCAGCCCCCCCTCTCGGACCCGCCTTGGGCAGTTCTTC. As protein: CASSPPSRTRLGQFF.